This entry lists 23 T cell receptor beta chains sequenced from one sample in a study of blood T cell repertoires in COVID-19. The protocol was immunoSEQ multiplex PCR, while the TCRdb copy is restricted to in-frame clones and leaves out a portion. The sample has approximately 210,000 clones, 85% seen once. The source material was peripheral blood. These receptors all come from a man in his 60s with COVID-19, enrolled during active disease.

V usage is TRBV5-4 and J usage is TRBJ2-7, with 12 positions matching TRBD2. The CDR3 has 15 residues. V shed 4 bases, J shed 4 bases, and the junction held 6 bases outside the gene matches. The germline V gene encodes CDR1 SGHNT and CDR2 YYREEE (reference sequence). CDR3 amino acids: CASSLRTSGIYEQYF. In DNA, the CDR3 is TGTGCCAGCAGCCTTCGGACTAGCGGGATATACGAGCAGTACTTC.

The rearrangement uses TRBV30 and TRBJ1-4, with TRBD1 identical over 9 bases. The CDR3 loop spans 15 amino acids. V lost 2 bases, J lost 2 bases, and 3 bases stayed unmatched. Germline CDR1 reads GTSNPN; CDR2 reads SVGIG (reference sequence). DNA for the CDR3: TGTGCCTGGAGTCAAGGGACAGGGACTAATGAAAAACTGTTTTTT. Translated: CAWSQGTGTNEKLFF.

The rearrangement links TRBV5-1 to TRBJ1-3; D is perhaps TRBD1 (5 bases). This CDR3 has 16 residues. V was pared by 1 base and J by 4 bases, with 15 bases between. Looked up from germline, CDR1 is SGHRS and CDR2 is YFSETQ. The CDR3 DNA reads TGCGCCAGCAGCTTGTCGACCCCAGGGTCGGGAAACACCATATATTTT. Protein product: CASSLSTPGSGNTIYF.

This clone was seen just once. This chain uses TRBV2 with TRBJ2-2; D might be TRBD2 (5 bases). The CDR3 length is 14 residues. Trimming removed 9 bases from V and 0 bases from J, with 11 bases in between. Germline CDR1 reads SNHLY; CDR2 reads FYNNEI. The CDR3 region is CASSGLTNTGELFF. In DNA form, the CDR3 reads TGTGCCAGTTCTGGACTTACGAACACCGGGGAGCTGTTTTTT. The full variable domain, in which reference TRBV2 and TRBJ2-2 provide the parts outside the CDR3, is EPEVTQTPSHQVTQMGQEVILRCVPISNHLYFYWYRQILGQKVEFLVSFYNNEISEKSEIFDDQFSVERPDGSNFTLKIRSTKLEDSAMYFCASSGLTNTGELFFGEGSRLTVL.

This clone was seen just once. The genes are TRBV7-9 and TRBJ1-2, with a possible D match to TRBD1 (5 bases). The V gene lost 3 bases and the J gene lost 4 bases, with 9 bases spanning the gap. Germline V gene data show CDR1 as SEHNR and CDR2 as FQNEAQ (reference sequence). The CDR3 has 13 residues. The CDR3 sequence is CASSLGQPYGYTF. The CDR3 region has the DNA TGTGCCAGCAGCTTGGGGCAGCCCTATGGCTACACCTTC.

This clone came up once. V is TRBV28 and J is TRBJ1-2, with 8 bases fitting TRBD1. The J segment lost 8 bases and the V segment lost 7 bases, leaving 6 bases of the junction unmatched. Germline assignment: CDR1 MDHEN and CDR2 SYDVKM. The CDR3 has 12 residues. CDR3 amino acids: CASTRTGPGYTF. Written as DNA, the CDR3 is TGTGCCAGCACCAGGACAGGGCCGGGCTACACCTTC.

The chain uses TRBV6-7 and TRBJ2-7, with 9 bases lining up with TRBD1. TRBV6-7 falls under the ORF class, with uncertain function. V lost 5 bases to trimming and J lost 7 bases; unmatched junction nucleotides: 12. This CDR3 is 15 amino acids long. The chain's CDR3 is CASSTPGQGFVEQYF. The CDR3 bases are TGTGCCAGCAGTACTCCGGGACAGGGATTTGTAGAGCAGTACTTC.

This clone was seen a handful of times. The V call is TRBV9, the J call TRBJ1-1; 7 positions agree with TRBD1. The junction had 5 bases not matched to a gene; V was cut back by 0 bases and J by 3 bases. This CDR3 has 15 amino acids. Germline V gene data show CDR1 as SGDLS and CDR2 as YYNGEE. Here the CDR3 DNA reads TGTGCCAGCAGCGTAGGGACAGGTGACTACACTGAAGCTTTCTTT. Encoded protein: CASSVGTGDYTEAFF.

This rearrangement joins TRBV29-1 to TRBJ2-3; TRBD1 might be the D (6 bases). V dropped 5 bases and J dropped 5 bases, with 14 bases sitting between them. Germline lookup yields CDR1 SQVTM and CDR2 ANQGSEA. CDR3 length: 13 amino acids. In DNA, the CDR3 is TGCAGCGTTACACAGGGCAGGGGAGATACGCAGTATTTT. Translated, it gives CSVTQGRGDTQYF.

This chain joins TRBV10-3 and TRBJ1-6; 9 bases align to TRBD1. CDR1 ENHRY and CDR2 SYGVKD come from the germline V gene. After removal of 11 bases from V and 7 bases from J, the junction contained 6 bases not matched to a gene. The CDR3 is 13 amino acids. The CDR3 nucleotides read TGTGCCGCCTCCGGGACAGGGAATTCACCCCTCCACTTT. Translating gives CAASGTGNSPLHF.

The rearrangement uses TRBV10-3 and TRBJ2-7; TRBD1 might be the D (6 bases). Germline V gives CDR1 ENHRY, CDR2 SYGVKD. V lost 4 bases, J lost 4 bases, and 20 bases lay in between. This CDR3 has 16 residues. CDR3 amino acids: CAISGISTGLGYEQYF. CDR3 bases: TGTGCCATCAGTGGAATTTCGACAGGCCTTGGGTACGAGCAGTACTTC.

This chain connects TRBV12-3 or TRBV12-4 to TRBJ1-2, with 11 bases identical to TRBD1. Trimming cost V 6 bases and J 13 bases; bases outside gene matches: 7. The CDR3 spans 12 residues. CDR3 DNA: TGTGCCAGCAGCTCCGGGACAGGGGGAAGCACCTTC. Translation gives CASSSGTGGSTF.

The chain couples TRBV4-3 to TRBJ1-6; tentatively, D is TRBD1 (5 bases). This CDR3 spans 19 amino acids. CDR1 and CDR2 from the germline V gene are LGHNA and YSLEER. V shed 0 bases and J shed 0 bases, with 15 bases lying between them. The CDR3 loop is CASSQDGGGTSSYNSPLHF. DNA of the CDR3: TGCGCCAGCAGCCAAGATGGTGGGGGGACTAGCTCCTATAATTCACCCCTCCACTTT.

The chain carries TRBV5-6 and TRBJ1-2, with 11 bases identical to TRBD1. Germline assignment: CDR1 SGHDT and CDR2 YYEEEE. The CDR3 runs 17 residues. V shed 4 bases, J shed 1 base, and the junction held 9 bases outside the gene matches. This chain's CDR3 is CASSPRDRGIRNYGYTF. In DNA form, the CDR3 reads TGTGCCAGCAGCCCCCGGGACAGGGGGATCCGTAACTATGGCTACACCTTC.

This clone was counted once. CDR3 in amino acids: CASGLVNPGGLNTQYF. CDR3 DNA: TGTGCTAGTGGTTTGGTAAACCCGGGCGGGCTAAATACGCAGTATTTT. The J gene is TRBJ2-3, the V gene TRBV12-5; possible D gene TRBD2, 5 bases. Trimming shortened V by 0 bases and J by 7 bases, and 17 bases separated the two germline ends. Germline CDR1 reads LGHNT; CDR2 reads FRNRAP. CDR3 length: 16 residues.

The chain's CDR3 is CASSLLGRSTEEQYF. The CDR3 coding sequence is TGCGCCAGCAGCTTGCTAGGACGGTCGACAGAGGAGCAGTACTTC. The chain has TRBV5-1 and TRBJ2-7; maybe TRBD1 (5 bases). The CDR3 is 15 residues long. The germline V gene encodes CDR1 SGHRS and CDR2 YFSETQ. V was shortened by 1 base and J by 7 bases, with 18 bases between the two germline ends.

The J gene is TRBJ1-4, the V gene TRBV19, with a weak D call TRBD1 (6 bases). Trimming took off 7 bases at V and 10 bases at J, with 22 bases between the two ends. CDR3 length: 15 amino acids. CDR1 is LNHDA, CDR2 SQIVND, per germline (reference sequence). CDR3 residues: CASTSLYRVGGKLFF. CDR3 bases: TGTGCCAGTACATCGTTGTACAGGGTAGGGGGAAAACTGTTTTTT.

This chain connects TRBV5-6 to TRBJ1-1; maybe TRBD1 (6 bases). The germline V gene has CDR1 SGHDT and CDR2 YYEEEE. V was cut by 4 bases and J by 5 bases, with 21 bases left in between. CDR3 length: 16 residues. Written as DNA, the CDR3 is TGTGCCAGCAGCACGGGCCTTTACAGGGACGGAACTGAAGCTTTCTTT. This sequence encodes CASSTGLYRDGTEAFF.

CDR3: CASSTLMTGGASGGYTF. The CDR3 DNA reads TGTGCCAGCAGCACTCTGATGACAGGAGGAGCCAGTGGTGGCTACACCTTC. The V gene is TRBV27, the J gene TRBJ1-2; D might be TRBD1 (6 bases). Germline lookup yields CDR1 MNHEY and CDR2 SMNVEV (reference sequence). Trimming pared 6 bases from V and 7 bases from J, leaving 27 bases between. CDR3 length equals 17 residues.

The CDR3: CASRPGNYGYTF. In DNA, the CDR3 is TGTGCCAGCAGACCGGGGAACTATGGCTACACCTTC. This chain joins TRBV7-9 and TRBJ1-2; D ambiguous. Trimming took 6 bases from V and 2 from J, leaving 7 bases between them. Per germline, CDR1 SEHNR and CDR2 FQNEAQ (reference sequence). The CDR3 is 12 residues long.

This clone was seen once. The chain couples TRBV27 to TRBJ2-1; D is perhaps TRBD1 (8 bases). CDR1 and CDR2 from the germline V gene are MNHEY and SMNVEV (reference sequence). This CDR3 spans 16 amino acids. V was pared by 5 bases and J by 2 bases, with 16 bases between. The CDR3 reads CASSANRGGAYNEQFF. The CDR3 bases are TGTGCCAGCAGTGCCAACAGGGGGGGGGCCTACAATGAGCAGTTCTTC.

The chain links TRBV9 to TRBJ1-2; D may be TRBD1 (6 bases). This CDR3 spans 14 amino acids. Germline CDR1 SGDLS, CDR2 YYNGEE. V lost 3 bases, J lost 0 bases, and 9 bases lay in between. The CDR3: CASSAYRANYGYTF. Here the CDR3 DNA reads TGTGCCAGCAGCGCGTACAGGGCTAACTATGGCTACACCTTC.

The rearrangement links TRBV12-5 to TRBJ1-5, with D possibly TRBD1 on 6 matching bases. Germline CDR1 reads LGHNT; CDR2 reads FRNRAP. There are 14 residues in the CDR3. V was trimmed by 7 bases and J by 9 bases, leaving 19 bases between them. The CDR3 DNA is TGTGCTAGTGCCCCATCAGGGGCCGCACCGCCCCAGCATTTT. Amino acids: CASAPSGAAPPQHF.